Sequencing of this TCR beta chain was carried out in a study of T cell repertoires in cytomegalovirus infection. Study in general: CMV infection and matching HLA type were both indicated by public TCR beta signatures.

Points on this clonotype: What it binds is unknown.

Overall study findings and caveats: Dominating the ex vivo response were TCR beta clonotypes that were CMV-specific and HLA-C-restricted.

CDR1 is SGHTA and CDR2 is FQGNSA in the germline V gene. Trimming cost V 4 bases and J 12 bases, with 16 bases left between them. The CDR3 loop spans 13 amino acids. MiXCR was run by TCRdb on the reads, yielding one entry per CDR3 protein. The profile covers roughly 280,000 distinct CDR3 sequences, with roughly a fifth appearing a single time and approximately 19% taken by the ten largest. This specimen was cultured PBMCs, taken from culture after CMV antigen stimulation. V is TRBV7-2 and J is TRBJ2-1, with D unresolved. This TCR was recovered from a human donor in good health (CMV status not recorded). Some clones in this sample may be carry-over from other donors' samples. CDR3 in amino acids: CASSSDRNWAQFF. The CDR3 DNA reads TGTGCCAGCAGCTCGGACCGAAACTGGGCGCAGTTCTTC.